The rows below give T cell receptor beta chains drawn from one sample of a study of cytomegalovirus exposure and HLA in healthy donors. Repertoires were generated with immunoSEQ multiplex PCR, while TCRdb's copy carries only in-frame clones and drops some. Of about 130,000 clones listed, 77% were seen once; the top ten hold around 1.3%. Sequenced input: PBMCs. These TCRs come from a woman aged 40 to 50 in good health and CMV-seronegative. CDR3s include the opening cysteine and the closing phenylalanine or tryptophan. Fields, in order: CDR3 length, J gene, D gene, clone size, V gene, CDR3 DNA, CDR3 protein. A D gene is named only where the DNA matches it firmly. Clone size is shown for a subset of rows, as once, few, many or a class of expanded clone.

16,TRBJ2-7,NA,NA,TRBV25-1,TGTGCCAGCAGTCCTGCCGGAGTGGACAGCACCTACGAGCAGTACTTC,CASSPAGVDSTYEQYF
14,TRBJ1-3,NA,few,TRBV7-9,TGTGCCAGCAGCTTAGGGAGAATCGGAAACACCATATATTTT,CASSLGRIGNTIYF
13,TRBJ1-1,NA,NA,TRBV6-5,TGTGCCAGCCGCCTTTTTAGTAACACTGAAGCTTTCTTT,CASRLFSNTEAFF
10,TRBJ2-5,NA,NA,TRBV29-1,TGCAGCGGAGGGCAAGAGACCCAGTACTTC,CSGGQETQYF
15,TRBJ2-2,TRBD1,NA,TRBV2,TGTGCCAGCAGACGACAGGGTTCGAACACCGGGGAGCTGTTTTTT,CASRRQGSNTGELFF
15,TRBJ2-1,TRBD2,NA,TRBV19,TGTGCCAGTAAAAGGTACGGGGGGGCGTACAATGAGCAGTTCTTC,CASKRYGGAYNEQFF
16,TRBJ1-2,TRBD1,NA,TRBV5-1,TGCGCCAGCAGCTTAACCGGGACAGGCCTCTTTCGGGGCTACACCTTC,CASSLTGTGLFRGYTF
15,TRBJ1-2,TRBD1,NA,TRBV6-1,TGTGCCAGCAGTGAGTTAGGACAGGGGAGGAATGGCTACACCTTC,CASSELGQGRNGYTF
15,TRBJ2-6,NA,NA,TRBV10-1,TGCGCCAGCAGTGAAGGGGCAACTGGGGCCAACGTCCTGACTTTC,CASSEGATGANVLTF
16,TRBJ1-2,TRBD1,NA,TRBV5-6,TGTGCCAGCAGCTTGGCCCCCGGACAGGGGTACTATGGCTACACCTTC,CASSLAPGQGYYGYTF
14,TRBJ2-2,NA,NA,TRBV7-9,TGTGCCAGCAGCCGGACACCGAACACCGGGGAGCTGTTTTTT,CASSRTPNTGELFF
13,TRBJ1-2,NA,NA,TRBV9,TGTGCCAGCAGCGCAAGGGGCAGCTATGGCTACACCTTC,CASSARGSYGYTF
15,TRBJ1-5,TRBD1,NA,TRBV6-5,TGTGCCAGCAGTCGGGACAGAAGTAGCAATCAGCCCCAGCATTTT,CASSRDRSSNQPQHF
16,TRBJ2-2,TRBD1,NA,TRBV27,TGTGCCAGCAGTCGTGGGACAGGGACGAACACCGGGGAGCTGTTTTTT,CASSRGTGTNTGELFF
15,TRBJ1-2,TRBD1,NA,TRBV2,TGTGCCAGCAGTAAGGGGGACAGGGGTGGCTATGGCTACACCTTC,CASSKGDRGGYGYTF
13,TRBJ1-1,NA,NA,TRBV7-2,TGTGCCAGCAGAGGGACACGGAACACTGAAGCTTTCTTT,CASRGTRNTEAFF
17,TRBJ2-2,NA,NA,TRBV7-3,TGTGCCAGCAGCTCCCGGCAGGGATCAACGAACACCGGGGAGCTGTTTTTT,CASSSRQGSTNTGELFF
14,TRBJ2-3,TRBD2,NA,TRBV10-3,TGTGCCATCATGGCTAGCGGGGGCACAGATACGCAGTATTTT,CAIMASGGTDTQYF
13,TRBJ1-1,NA,few,TRBV7-9,TGTGCCAGCAGCTTATCGGGGAACACTGAAGCTTTCTTT,CASSLSGNTEAFF
14,TRBJ2-2,NA,NA,TRBV6-1,TGTGCCAGCAGGCTCCAGGGATGGACCGGGGAGCTGTTTTTT,CASRLQGWTGELFF
15,TRBJ1-2,TRBD1,NA,TRBV5-6,TGTGCCAGCAGCGGTGGGACAGGGGGAACGGGAGGCTACACCTTC,CASSGGTGGTGGYTF
13,TRBJ2-5,TRBD1,NA,TRBV7-3,TGTGCCAGCAGCCGCGACAGGGAAGAGACCCAGTACTTC,CASSRDREETQYF